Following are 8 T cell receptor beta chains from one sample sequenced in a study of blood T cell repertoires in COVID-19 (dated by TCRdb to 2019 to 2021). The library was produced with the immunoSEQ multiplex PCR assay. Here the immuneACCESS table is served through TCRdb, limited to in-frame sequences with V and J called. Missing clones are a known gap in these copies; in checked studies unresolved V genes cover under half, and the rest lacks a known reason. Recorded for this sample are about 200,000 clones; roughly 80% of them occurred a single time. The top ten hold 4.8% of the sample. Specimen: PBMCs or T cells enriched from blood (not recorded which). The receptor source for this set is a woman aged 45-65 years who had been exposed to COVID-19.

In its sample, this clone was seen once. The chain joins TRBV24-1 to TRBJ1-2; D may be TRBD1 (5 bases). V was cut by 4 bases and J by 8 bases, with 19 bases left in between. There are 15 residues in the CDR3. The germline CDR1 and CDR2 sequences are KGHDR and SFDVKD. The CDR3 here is CATSDPFQGLKGYTF. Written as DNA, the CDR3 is TGTGCCACCAGTGACCCCTTTCAGGGACTTAAAGGCTACACCTTC.

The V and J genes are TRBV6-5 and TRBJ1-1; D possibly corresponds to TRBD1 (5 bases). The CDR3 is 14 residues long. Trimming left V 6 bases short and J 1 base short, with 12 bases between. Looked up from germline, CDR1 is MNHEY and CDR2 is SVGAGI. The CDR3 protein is CASRPGLSNTEAFF. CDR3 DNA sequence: TGTGCCAGCAGGCCGGGACTTTCGAACACTGAAGCTTTCTTT.

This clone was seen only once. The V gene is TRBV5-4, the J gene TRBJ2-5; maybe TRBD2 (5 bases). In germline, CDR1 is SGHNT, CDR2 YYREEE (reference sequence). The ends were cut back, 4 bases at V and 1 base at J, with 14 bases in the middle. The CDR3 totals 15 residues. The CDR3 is CASSRGNSGQETQYF. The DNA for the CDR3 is TGTGCCAGCAGCCGAGGGAATTCGGGCCAAGAGACCCAGTACTTC.

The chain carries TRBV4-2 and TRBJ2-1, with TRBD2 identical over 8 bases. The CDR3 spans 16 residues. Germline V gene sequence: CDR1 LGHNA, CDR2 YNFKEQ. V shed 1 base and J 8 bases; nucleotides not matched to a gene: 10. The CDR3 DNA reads TGTGCCAGCAGCCAAGTAGTGGGCGGGGGGATGTATGAGCAGTTCTTC. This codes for CASSQVVGGGMYEQFF.

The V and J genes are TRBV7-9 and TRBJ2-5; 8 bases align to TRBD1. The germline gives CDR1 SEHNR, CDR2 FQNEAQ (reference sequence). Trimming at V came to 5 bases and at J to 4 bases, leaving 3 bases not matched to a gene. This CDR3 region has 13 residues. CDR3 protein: CASSPRGRETQYF. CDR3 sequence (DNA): TGTGCCAGCAGCCCCAGGGGGCGAGAGACCCAGTACTTC.

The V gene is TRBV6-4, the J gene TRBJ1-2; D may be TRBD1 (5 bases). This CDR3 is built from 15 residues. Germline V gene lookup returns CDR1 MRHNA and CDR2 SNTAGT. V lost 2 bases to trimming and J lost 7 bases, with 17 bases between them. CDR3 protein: CASSDTPTGVGGYTF. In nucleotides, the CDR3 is TGTGCCAGCAGTGACACACCTACGGGGGTAGGTGGCTACACCTTC.

CDR3 protein: CASSLGQGWNQPQHF. Written as DNA, the CDR3 is TGTGCCAGCAGCTTGGGTCAGGGATGGAATCAGCCCCAGCATTTT. V is TRBV5-6 and J is TRBJ1-5; D perhaps matches TRBD1 (5 bases). There are 15 residues in the CDR3. Germline assignment: CDR1 SGHDT and CDR2 YYEEEE. V shed 0 bases and J shed 4 bases, with 11 bases lying between them. The full variable domain, rest sourced from reference TRBV5-6 and TRBJ1-5, is DAGVTQSPTHLIKTRGQQVTLRCSPKSGHDTVSWYQQALGQGPQFIFQYYEEEERQRGNFPDRFSGHQFPNYSSELNVNALLLGDSALYLCASSLGQGWNQPQHFGDGTRLSIL.

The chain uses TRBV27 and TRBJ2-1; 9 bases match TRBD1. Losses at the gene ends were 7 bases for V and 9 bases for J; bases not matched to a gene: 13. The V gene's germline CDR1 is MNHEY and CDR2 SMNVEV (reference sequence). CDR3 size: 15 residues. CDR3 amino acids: CASMMDRGSQSEQFF. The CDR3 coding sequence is TGTGCCAGCATGATGGACAGGGGATCCCAGAGTGAGCAGTTCTTC.